This TCR beta chain was obtained from a study of shared clonotypes between healthy human individuals. Whole-study context: Samples came from a couple of female and three male donors aged 18 to 49.

Unsorted samples, those not sorted, used roughly 100 million PBMCs for genomic DNA. The quantity of DNA used in unsorted PBMC replicate PCRs was roughly 300 ng, corresponding to 30,000 or so T cell genomes. Profiling relied on immunoSEQ multiplex PCR, and the TCRdb table lists in-frame clones only, not all of them. The sample includes 450,000 to 500,000 clones, about three quarters seen only once; the top ten take 13%. Germline CDR1 reads LNHDA; CDR2 reads SQIVND (reference sequence). This CDR3 is 14 amino acids long. The V end lost 3 bases, the J end lost 8 bases, and 17 bases lay between the germline ends.

J is TRBJ2-7 and V is TRBV19, with unresolved D. Material: PBMCs. This receptor was identified in a woman aged 40 to 50 in good health. Some clones in this sample may be carry-over from other donors' samples. The CDR3 region is CASSIKGESYQQYF. DNA of the CDR3: TGTGCCAGTAGTATCAAGGGTGAGAGTTACCAGCAGTACTTC.